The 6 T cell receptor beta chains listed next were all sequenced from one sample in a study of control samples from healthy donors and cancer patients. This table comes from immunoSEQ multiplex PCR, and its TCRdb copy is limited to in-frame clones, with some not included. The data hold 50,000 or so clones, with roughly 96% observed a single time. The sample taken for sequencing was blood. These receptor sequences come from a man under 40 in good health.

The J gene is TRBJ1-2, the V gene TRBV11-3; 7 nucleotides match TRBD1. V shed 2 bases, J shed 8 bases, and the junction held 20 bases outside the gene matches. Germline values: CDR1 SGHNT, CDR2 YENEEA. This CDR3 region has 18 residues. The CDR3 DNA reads TGTGCCAGCAGCTTAACCCCTAAGCCCCGGGACAGCCGCGGAGGCTACACCTTC. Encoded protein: CASSLTPKPRDSRGGYTF.

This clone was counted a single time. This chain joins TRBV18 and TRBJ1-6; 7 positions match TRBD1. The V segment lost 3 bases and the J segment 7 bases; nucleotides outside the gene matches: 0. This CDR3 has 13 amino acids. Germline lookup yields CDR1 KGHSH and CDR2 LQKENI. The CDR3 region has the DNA TGTGCCAGCTCACCGGGACAGAATTCACCCCTCCACTTT. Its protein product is CASSPGQNSPLHF.

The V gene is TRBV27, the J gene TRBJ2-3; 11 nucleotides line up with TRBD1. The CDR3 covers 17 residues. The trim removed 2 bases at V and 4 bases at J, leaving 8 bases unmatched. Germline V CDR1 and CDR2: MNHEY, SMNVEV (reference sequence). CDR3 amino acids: CASSLRGQGALADTQYF. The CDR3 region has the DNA TGTGCCAGCAGTTTAAGAGGACAGGGGGCGCTTGCAGATACGCAGTATTTT.

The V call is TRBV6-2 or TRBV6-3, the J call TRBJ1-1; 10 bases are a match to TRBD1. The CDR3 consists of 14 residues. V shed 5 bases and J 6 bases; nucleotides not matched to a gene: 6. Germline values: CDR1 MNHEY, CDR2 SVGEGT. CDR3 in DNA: TGTGCCAGCAGTACGACAGGGGGCAGGGCTGAAGCTTTCTTT. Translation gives CASSTTGGRAEAFF.

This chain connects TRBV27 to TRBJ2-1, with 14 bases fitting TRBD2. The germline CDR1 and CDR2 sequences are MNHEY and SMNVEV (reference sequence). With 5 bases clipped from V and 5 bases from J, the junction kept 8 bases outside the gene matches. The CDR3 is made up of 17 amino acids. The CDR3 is CASSPGTSGRPNNEQFF. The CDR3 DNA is TGTGCCAGCAGTCCCGGGACTAGCGGGAGACCGAACAATGAGCAGTTCTTC.

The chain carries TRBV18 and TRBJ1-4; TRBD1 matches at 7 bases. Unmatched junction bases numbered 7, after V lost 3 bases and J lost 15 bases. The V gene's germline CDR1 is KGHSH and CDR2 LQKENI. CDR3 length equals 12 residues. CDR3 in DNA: TGTGCCAGCTCACCCGAAACAGGGGCTTTGTTTTTT. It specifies CASSPETGALFF.